This TCR beta chain was documented in a study of cytomegalovirus exposure and HLA in healthy donors. General observations from the study: Subsequent analysis revealed that first-cohort TCR clusters tended to co-occur in the 120 or so validation repertoires.

V gave up 10 bases and J gave up 5 bases; unmatched junction bases: 10. The CDR3 has 14 amino acids. Germline V gives CDR1 MNHNY, CDR2 SVGAGI (reference sequence). Regarding this clone: Its matching antigen is unknown.

Here immunoSEQ multiplex PCR was the method, and the copy in TCRdb shows in-frame clones only, minus some. The data contain about 130,000 clones, 80% to 90% of them singletons. This chain connects TRBV6-6 to TRBJ1-4; TRBD1 matches 7 bases. The origin of this receptor is a woman between 18 and 30 years old in good health and CMV-seropositive. Sequenced: PBMCs. CDR3 protein: CATQPRDSNEKLFF. Here the CDR3 DNA reads TGTGCCACACAACCCCGGGACAGCAATGAAAAACTGTTTTTT.